Below, one T cell receptor beta chain is given with its context. This clonotype was counted a few times. It lacks a known antigen. There are no base qualities to consult, and no much larger clone falls within one base. This sample was included in a study of blood T cells in healthy people across ages (dated by TCRdb to 2013 to 2016). Broadly, across the study: In model experiments, roughly one uniquely barcoded TCR beta cDNA molecule per two T cells was captured by template switching. Using deep sequencing normalized with unique cDNA molecular identifiers, the study measured how TCR beta repertoire diversity changes with age. The donors were divided into four age groups: young (average about 16 years), middle-aged (roughly 42), aged (62) and long-lived (approximately 74). Donors of different ages were randomly distributed across sequencing lanes to avoid experimental bias. The study analyzed two additional independent replicas of 1 million unique cDNA reads from the same blood draw for two donors, one aged 18 to 29 and one aged 80 or older. Study-wide findings and limitations: The percentage of naive T cells measured by flow cytometry correlated strongly with observed TCR beta diversity. Conclusive comparison of naive and antigen-experienced compartments was prevented by the profiling of bulk unsorted PBMCs. As age increased, observed TCR beta diversity per million T cells dropped in a roughly linear way, and a significant reduction was already evident by age 40. Compared with the aged group, more naive CD4+ T cells, fewer expanded clones and increased TCR diversity were shown by the long-lived group, suggesting age selection. Total diversity estimates from one million sequenced T cells were considered lower bounds and underestimates. Because the CMV infection status of the donors was unknown, age-related changes in expanded clonotypes may potentially have been confounded.

The receptor library was made with 5' RACE. The sequencer was an Illumina HiSeq 2500. A second PCR of 7 to 11 cycles was performed with a sample-barcoded 5' primer and a J-beta primer mix. A unique molecular identifier was introduced onto each TCR beta cDNA molecule by a template-switch 5' adaptor carrying 12 random nucleotides. At least 2.5 million CDR3-containing paired-end reads were obtained from each sample. First-strand cDNA was synthesized from all RNA with the Mint cDNA synthesis kit, primed by a TRBC-specific oligonucleotide. Following uracil-DNA glycosylase treatment, all cDNA underwent a first 18-cycle PCR with the universal primers M1SS and BC2_uni_R. For the original study's pipeline: Each sample was normalized by randomly selecting 1 million high-quality reads, each carrying a distinct molecular identifier. Instead of being binned into consensus sequences, reads that shared molecular identifiers were thrown out. MiTCR, run with a Q25 quality threshold and the strictest error-elimination algorithm, handled CDR3 identification, clonotype clustering and error correction. A nonparametric unseen species model using Euler transformation provided a lower-bound estimate of total TCR beta diversity. The raw public data were reprocessed by TCRdb itself: fastp quality trimming at Q25, MiXCR clonotype calling, in-frame beta chains only. When rows share a CDR3 protein, they turn into one entry using the most common DNA and genes. None of the V and J calls come from the authors' own analysis; TCRdb made them. Here the sample has about 1,500,000 distinct CDR3 sequences; about 40% occur a single time. The ten most abundant clones make up roughly 8.2% of the sample.

The CDR3 holds 15 amino acids from the cysteine to the phenylalanine. Kept here is only the CDR3 DNA, which spans 45 bases and is read in frame from base 1. CDR1 and CDR2 (MDHEN, SYDVKM) derive from the germline V gene. V and J lose 4 bases and 3 bases, and a span of 16 bases separates them. Donors were around 37 systemically healthy Caucasian individuals from Russia aged roughly 6 to 95 years. Around 10 milliliters of peripheral blood were collected from each donor into EDTA-treated Vacutainer tubes. Ficoll-Paque density-gradient centrifugation was used to isolate PBMCs, with at least 7 million per sample. Trizol reagent was used to extract total RNA from PBMCs, with at least 6 micrograms per sample. The percentages of naive CD45RAhigh/CD27high T cells were determined by flow cytometry on a PBMC aliquot from every donor.

The receptor was derived from a woman aged 18-35 years in good health. Sequenced input: blood. The sequence joins TRBV28 to TRBJ2-7, with the D call tentatively TRBD1 or TRBD2, each fitting 5 bases. This receptor carries the CDR3 CASSSNRDRYYEQYF. DNA sequence: TGTGCCAGCAGTTCGAACCGGGACCGATACTACGAGCAGTACTTC.